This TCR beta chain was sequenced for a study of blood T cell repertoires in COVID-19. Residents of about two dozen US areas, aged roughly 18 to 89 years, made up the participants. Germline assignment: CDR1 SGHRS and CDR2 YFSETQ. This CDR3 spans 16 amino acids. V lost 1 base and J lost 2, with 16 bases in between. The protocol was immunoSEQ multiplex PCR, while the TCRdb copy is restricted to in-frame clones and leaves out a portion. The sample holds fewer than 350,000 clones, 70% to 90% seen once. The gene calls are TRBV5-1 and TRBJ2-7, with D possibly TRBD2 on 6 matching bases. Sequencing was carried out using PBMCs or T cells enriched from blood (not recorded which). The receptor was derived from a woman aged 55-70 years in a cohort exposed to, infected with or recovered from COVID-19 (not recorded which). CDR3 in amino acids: CASSLNGGMGPYEQYF. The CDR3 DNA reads TGCGCCAGCAGCTTGAATGGCGGGATGGGTCCCTACGAGCAGTACTTC.